This T cell receptor (beta chain) was captured in a study of cytomegalovirus exposure and HLA in healthy donors. Note on this clone: Its matching antigen is unknown.

Study-level findings and limits: Immune exposure information available was restricted to CMV serostatus. Earlier analysis yielded a pattern in which most TCR beta V segments were productive about 90% or about 30% of the time.

Amplification used 60 Vbeta primers and 13 Jbeta primers. Original handling: A later analysis tallied 75 million to 80 million unique TCR beta chains, around 9.9 million of them shared. The data were produced by immunoSEQ multiplex PCR, yet TCRdb's version contains in-frame clones alone and is incomplete. The V and J calls and clone size were taken over from that table, and D and trimming were inferred from the DNA. This sample has around 190,000 clones, with roughly 82% found just once. The source of this sequence is a woman aged 50 to 60 in good health and CMV-seronegative. The sample taken for sequencing was PBMCs.

The CDR3 loop is CASSLAGGGLLGNEQFF. CDR3 DNA: TGTGCCAGCAGCTTAGCAGGCGGAGGTCTCCTGGGGAATGAGCAGTTCTTC. This chain links TRBV5-5 with TRBJ2-1; D possibly corresponds to TRBD2 (5 bases). V was trimmed by 2 bases and J by 7 bases, leaving 22 bases between them. The germline V gene has CDR1 SGHKS and CDR2 YYEKEE (reference sequence). The CDR3 spans 17 residues.